These T cell receptor beta chains were read from a single sample in a study of regulatory T cells in long-lasting Graves disease. TCRdb reprocessed the multiplex PCR reads via MiXCR and lists one record per CDR3 protein. The sample shows 300,000 to 400,000 distinct CDR3 sequences, about 14% of them seen only once. This sample comprised peripheral blood mononuclear cells (PBMCs), obtained at new diagnosis, from a patient treated with antithyroid drugs. All receptors come from a female donor with Graves disease. Both conserved end residues are part of each CDR3. D genes are given only for firm matches. Only some rows state a clone size, as once, few, many or a class for expanded clones.

D	V	size	J	length	DNA	CDR3
NA	TRBV28	NA	TRBJ1-1	16	TGTGCCAGCAGTTTTCCGGGGTCGAGGGTGCTAACTGAAGCTTTCTTT	CASSFPGSRVLTEAFF
NA	TRBV29-1	NA	TRBJ1-2	12	TGCAGCGTTCCCCGTTCTGGGGGAGGCTACACCTTC	CSVPRSGGGYTF
NA	TRBV28	few	TRBJ2-2	10	TGTGCCAGCGCGGCCGGGGAGCTGTTTTTT	CASAAGELFF
NA	TRBV4-3	few	TRBJ2-1	15	TGCGCCAGCAGCCAAGATCTTGTCGACGCCCGGGAGCAGTTCTTC	CASSQDLVDAREQFF
NA	TRBV2	many	TRBJ2-1	16	TGTGCCAGCAGTGATCAGGGCGGGATCTCCTACAATGAGCAGTTCTTC	CASSDQGGISYNEQFF
NA	TRBV20-1	NA	TRBJ2-3	12	TGCAGTGCCCGAAAGGGGGCAGATACGCAGTATTTT	CSARKGADTQYF
NA	TRBV18	NA	TRBJ2-5	12	TGTGCCAGCTCACACCTTAAAGAGACCCAGTACTTC	CASSHLKETQYF
TRBD1	TRBV7-2	many	TRBJ1-2	16	TGTGCCAGCAGCTTAGGGAGACTCCAGGGGGCTCATGGCTACACCTTC	CASSLGRLQGAHGYTF
TRBD2	TRBV7-2	many	TRBJ2-3	18	TGTGCCAGCAGCTTAGTTCCCCTAGCGGGAGCTGGCACAGATACGCAGTATTTT	CASSLVPLAGAGTDTQYF
NA	TRBV9	few	TRBJ1-5	12	TGTGCCAGCTCCGGAGGGGATCAGCCCCAACATTTT	CASSGGDQPQHF
NA	TRBV9	many	TRBJ2-6	19	TGTGCCAGCAGCGTCAAAGGAGGGGGCCTAGACTCTGGGGCCAACGTCCTGACTTTC	CASSVKGGGLDSGANVLTF
NA	TRBV19	many	TRBJ1-1	14	TGTGCCAGTAGTATGGACAGCCCGAGGTCTGAAGCTTTCTTT	CASSMDSPRSEAFF
NA	TRBV15	many	TRBJ1-2	16	TGTGCCACCAGCAGAGATCAAGTCGGGGAAGACTATGGCTACACCTTC	CATSRDQVGEDYGYTF
NA	TRBV29-1	many	TRBJ2-1	12	TGCAGCGGCGCTAGCGCCCGTCCGGAGCAGTTCTTC	CSGASARPEQFF
TRBD2	TRBV28	NA	TRBJ2-7	16	TGTGCCAGCAGCTTAGCGGCTAGCGGGAGATCGAGGGAGCAGTACTTC	CASSLAASGRSREQYF
NA	TRBV10-2	many	TRBJ2-7	12	TGCGCCAGCAGAAAAAACTCCTACGAGCAGTACTTC	CASRKNSYEQYF
TRBD1	TRBV2	NA	TRBJ1-1	13	TGTGCCAGCAGCCGACAGGGGGGCACTGAAGCTTCCTTT	CASSRQGGTEASF
TRBD2	TRBV12-3/TRBV12-4	many	TRBJ2-5	15	TGTGCCAGCAGCCGTACTCTAGCGGGACAAGAGACCCAGTACTTC	CASSRTLAGQETQYF
NA	TRBV20-1	many	TRBJ2-6	15	TGCAGTGCTAGAGATGATCCCTCTGGGGCCAACGTCCTGACTTTC	CSARDDPSGANVLTF
NA	TRBV6-2/TRBV6-3	many	TRBJ1-1	15	TGTGCCAGCAGTTACTCGAATGCAGGGCGAACTGAAGCTTTCTTT	CASSYSNAGRTEAFF
NA	TRBV7-2	many	TRBJ2-7	16	TGTGCCAGCAGCTTAGTTTCTGGAGCGGTCTCCTACGAGCAGTACTTC	CASSLVSGAVSYEQYF
TRBD2	TRBV2	many	TRBJ2-1	15	TGTGCCAGCAGTTTTAGCGGGAGAGGGGGCAATGAGCAGTTCTTC	CASSFSGRGGNEQFF
NA	TRBV2	many	TRBJ1-3	15	TGTGCCAGCAGGGACAACTACCCCTCTGGAAACACCATATATTTT	CASRDNYPSGNTIYF
TRBD1	TRBV5-1	NA	TRBJ1-2	16	TGCGCCAGCAGCTTGGGCCTTCCGACAGGGGGGGATGGCTACACCTTC	CASSLGLPTGGDGYTF
NA	TRBV19	many	TRBJ1-5	17	TGTGCCAGTAGTATCTCCCCGACAGGCCCCGGGAATCAGCCCCAGCATTTT	CASSISPTGPGNQPQHF
TRBD1	TRBV19	few	TRBJ2-1	16	TGTGCCAGTAGTATCCCAGCGGCAGGGGGCGTGGATGAGCAGTTCTTC	CASSIPAAGGVDEQFF
NA	TRBV27	many	TRBJ2-5	13	TGTGCCAGCAGTACGTCATCAGGGTGGACCCAGTACTTC	CASSTSSGWTQYF
TRBD2	TRBV4-1	few	TRBJ2-1	17	TGCGCCAGCAGCCAAGGGCCAGCGGGAGTCTCCTACAATGAGCAGTTCTTC	CASSQGPAGVSYNEQFF
TRBD2	TRBV7-9	NA	TRBJ2-3	19	TGTGCCAGCAGCCGTCGGACTAGCGGCTTTGGGACTAGCACAGATACGCAGTATTTT	CASSRRTSGFGTSTDTQYF
NA	TRBV2	many	TRBJ2-3	11	TGTGCCAGCAGTACCACAGATACGCAGTATTTT	CASSTTDTQYF
TRBD2	TRBV27	NA	TRBJ2-1	14	TGTGCCGGCAGCTTAGCGGGTCTTGACAATGAGCAGTTCTTC	CAGSLAGLDNEQFF
TRBD1	TRBV28	many	TRBJ2-1	14	TGTGCCAGCAGTTTGGGACAGTTCTACAATGAGCAGTTCTTC	CASSLGQFYNEQFF
NA	TRBV7-9	many	TRBJ1-2	16	TGTGCCAGCAGCTGGGAAGGCTGGGCGGATAACTATGGCTACACCTTC	CASSWEGWADNYGYTF
NA	TRBV30	few	TRBJ2-2	15	TGTGCCTGGAGTGTACTTATGTCTCAAACCGGGGAGCTGTTTTTT	CAWSVLMSQTGELFF
NA	TRBV27	many	TRBJ2-7	12	TGTGCCAGCAGTTTAGACGGATACGAGCAGTACTTC	CASSLDGYEQYF
NA	TRBV6-1	NA	TRBJ2-2	15	TGTGCCAGCAGTATGCGTGGAGGAATCACCGGGGAGCTGTTTTTT	CASSMRGGITGELFF
TRBD1	TRBV7-9	many	TRBJ2-3	15	TGTGCCAGCCTTGCCCGGGACAGGTTCACAGATACGCAGTATTTT	CASLARDRFTDTQYF
NA	TRBV15	few	TRBJ1-2	13	TGTGCCACCAGCAGCCCGTCGATGGATGGCTACACCTTC	CATSSPSMDGYTF
NA	TRBV20-1	NA	TRBJ2-1	14	TGCAGTGCTACCTACAGGAAGGGTTCGAATGAGCAGTTCTTC	CSATYRKGSNEQFF
NA	TRBV12-3/TRBV12-4	few	TRBJ2-5	14	TGTGCCAGCAGTTCTCAACTAGACCAAGAGACCCAGTACTTC	CASSSQLDQETQYF
NA	TRBV7-9	NA	TRBJ2-1	13	TGTGCCAGCAGCTTAGGGCAGCTCGCTGAGCAGTTCTTC	CASSLGQLAEQFF
NA	TRBV28	many	TRBJ1-1	15	TGTGCCAGCAGTTACATCAGGGTGAGGAACACTGAAGCTTTCTTT	CASSYIRVRNTEAFF
TRBD1	TRBV6-5	many	TRBJ1-5	16	TGTGCCAGCAGTTATACCAGGACAGGCGACAATCAGCCCCAGCATTTT	CASSYTRTGDNQPQHF
NA	TRBV18	once	TRBJ1-4	14	TGTGCCAGCTCACCTCAGGGAGAGGAAGAAAAACTGTTTTTT	CASSPQGEEEKLFF
NA	TRBV4-2	many	TRBJ2-7	12	TGTGCCAGCAGCCAATCGGGGCAGGAGTCGTACTTC	CASSQSGQESYF
NA	TRBV11-2	many	TRBJ1-6	12	TGTGCCAGCAGCTTACCGGATTCACCCCTCCACTTT	CASSLPDSPLHF
TRBD2	TRBV7-3	NA	TRBJ2-1	15	TGTGCCAGCAGCCAGGGACTAGGGGGTATGAATGAGCAGTTCTTC	CASSQGLGGMNEQFF
NA	TRBV11-1	few	TRBJ1-1	12	TGTGCCAGCAGCTACAGGGAGGCTGAAGCTTTCTTT	CASSYREAEAFF
NA	TRBV28	many	TRBJ2-7	14	TGTGCCAGCAGTTCTAGCGTGGGTCTCTACGAGCAGTACTTC	CASSSSVGLYEQYF
TRBD1	TRBV19	many	TRBJ1-5	14	TGTGCCAGCCGAGGGGACAGAATTAATCAGCCCCAGCATTTT	CASRGDRINQPQHF